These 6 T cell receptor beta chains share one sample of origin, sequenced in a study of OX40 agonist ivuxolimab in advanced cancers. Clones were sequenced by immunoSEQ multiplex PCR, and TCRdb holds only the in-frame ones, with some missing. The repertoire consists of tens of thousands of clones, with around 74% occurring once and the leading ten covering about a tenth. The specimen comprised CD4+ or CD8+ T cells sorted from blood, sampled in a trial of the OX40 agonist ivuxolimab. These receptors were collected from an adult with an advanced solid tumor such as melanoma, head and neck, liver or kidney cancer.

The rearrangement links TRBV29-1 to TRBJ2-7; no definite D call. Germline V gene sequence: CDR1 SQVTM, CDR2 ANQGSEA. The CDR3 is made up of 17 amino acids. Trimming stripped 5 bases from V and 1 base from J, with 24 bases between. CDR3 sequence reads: CSVFLPFGRTLSYEQYF. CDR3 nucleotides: TGCAGCGTTTTTTTACCTTTCGGACGGACCCTATCCTACGAGCAGTACTTC.

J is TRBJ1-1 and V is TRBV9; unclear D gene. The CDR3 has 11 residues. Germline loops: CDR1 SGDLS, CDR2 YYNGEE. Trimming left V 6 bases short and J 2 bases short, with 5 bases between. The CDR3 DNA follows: TGTGCCAGCAAGTCCAACACTGAAGCTTTCTTT. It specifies CASKSNTEAFF.

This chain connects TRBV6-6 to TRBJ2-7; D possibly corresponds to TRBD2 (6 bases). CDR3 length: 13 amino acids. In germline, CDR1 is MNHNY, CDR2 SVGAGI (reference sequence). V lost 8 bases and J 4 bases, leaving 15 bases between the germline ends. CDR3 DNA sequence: TGTGCCAGCCAGACGGGACTCCATTACGAGCAGTACTTC. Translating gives CASQTGLHYEQYF.

The CDR3 sequence is CASSYSIQGLGEQYF. The CDR3 nucleotides read TGTGCCAGCAGTTACTCCATCCAGGGACTCGGCGAGCAGTACTTC. The gene calls are TRBV7-6 and TRBJ2-7; D possibly corresponds to TRBD2 (6 bases). Between the trimmed V and J ends, which lost 6 bases and 6 bases, there was a span of 21 bases. Germline V gene data show CDR1 as SGHVS and CDR2 as FNYEAQ. The CDR3 has 15 residues. Using reference TRBV7-6 and TRBJ2-7 for the parts outside the CDR3, the full variable domain is GAGVSQSPRYKVTKRGQDVALRCDPISGHVSLYWYRQALGQGPEFLTYFNYEAQQDKSGLPNDRFSAERPEGSISTLTIQRTEQRDSAMYRCASSYSIQGLGEQYFGPGTRLTVT.

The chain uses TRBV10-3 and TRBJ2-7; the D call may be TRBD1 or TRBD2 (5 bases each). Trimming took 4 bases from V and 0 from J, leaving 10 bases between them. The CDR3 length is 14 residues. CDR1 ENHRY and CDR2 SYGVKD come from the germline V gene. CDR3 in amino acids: CAISGAGSSYEQYF. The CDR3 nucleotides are TGTGCCATCAGTGGTGCAGGGAGCTCCTACGAGCAGTACTTC.

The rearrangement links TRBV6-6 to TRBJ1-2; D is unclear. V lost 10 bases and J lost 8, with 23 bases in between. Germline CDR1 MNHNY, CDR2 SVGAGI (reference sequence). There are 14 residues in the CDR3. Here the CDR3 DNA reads TGTGCCATCCGACTCCAGGCCACGAGAGCGGGCTACACCTTC. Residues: CAIRLQATRAGYTF.